These 17 T cell receptor beta chains originate from one sample sequenced in a study of blood T cell repertoires in COVID-19. Assay used: immunoSEQ multiplex PCR; TCRdb lists only in-frame clones, some missing. The sample has more than 300,000 clones, roughly 90% seen once; the top ten hold about 6%. The sequencing sample was made of peripheral blood. The receptors were sampled from a man aged 18-30 years who had recovered from COVID-19.

The chain uses TRBV5-1 and TRBJ2-1; TRBD2 matches 10 bases. The germline V gene has CDR1 SGHRS and CDR2 YFSETQ. The CDR3 covers 15 residues. The J segment lost 9 bases and the V segment lost 7 bases, leaving 13 bases of the junction unmatched. CDR3: CASRGLAGEVGEQFF. The CDR3, as DNA: TGCGCCAGCCGGGGGCTAGCGGGAGAAGTCGGTGAGCAGTTCTTC.

This chain uses TRBV5-1 with TRBJ2-1; D not certain. V was clipped by 1 base and J by 7 bases, with 9 bases between them. Per germline, CDR1 SGHRS and CDR2 YFSETQ. The CDR3 has 13 residues. The CDR3 spells CASSLIDFNEQFF. Written as DNA, the CDR3 is TGCGCCAGCAGCTTGATAGACTTTAATGAGCAGTTCTTC.

V usage is TRBV11-3 and J usage is TRBJ2-1, with a weak D call TRBD2 (6 bases). The CDR3 contains 15 residues. Germline CDR1 reads SGHNT; CDR2 reads YENEEA. Trimming removed 5 bases at V and 0 bases at J, with 11 bases between. CDR3 in amino acids: CASSPGSSSYNEQFF. As DNA, the CDR3 is TGTGCCAGCAGCCCCGGGAGCAGCTCCTACAATGAGCAGTTCTTC.

The rearrangement joins TRBV30 to TRBJ1-2, with D perhaps TRBD1 (5 bases). V was clipped by 3 bases and J by 9 bases, with 17 bases between them. The CDR3 has 13 residues. Germline V gene lookup returns CDR1 GTSNPN and CDR2 SVGIG (reference sequence). For the CDR3, the DNA is TGTGCCTGGAGCGGGGGAGGGATGTTGAGCTACACCTTC. It encodes CAWSGGGMLSYTF.

Regarding this clone: Other DNA sequences in the same sample also yield this CDR3. This CDR3 reads CASSPGQGDYGYTF. CDR3 coding DNA: TGTGCCAGCAGCCCGGGACAGGGTGACTATGGCTACACCTTC. The V gene is TRBV7-2, the J gene TRBJ1-2; 9 bases align to TRBD1. With 5 bases clipped from V and 3 bases from J, the junction kept 4 bases outside the gene matches. The V gene's germline CDR1 is SGHTA and CDR2 FQGNSA. The CDR3 sequence is 14 residues long.

The genes are TRBV9 and TRBJ2-2; 11 nucleotides align to TRBD1. This CDR3 is 16 amino acids long. CDR1 is SGDLS and CDR2 is YYNGEE in the germline V gene. After removal of 6 bases from V and 5 bases from J, the junction contained 9 bases not matched to a gene. The CDR3 is CASTARTGGSTGELFF. CDR3 sequence (DNA): TGTGCCAGCACCGCAAGGACAGGGGGCAGTACCGGGGAGCTGTTTTTT.

The chain has TRBV29-1 and TRBJ2-7, with 7 bases that match TRBD2. The CDR3 spans 14 residues. The ends lost 5 bases at V and 3 bases at J; junction bases unmatched: 10. Germline CDR1 is SQVTM and CDR2 is ANQGSEA. CDR3 sequence (DNA): TGCAGCGTTCTTGGGGGGGAAGGAGGCTACGAGCAGTACTTC. It is translated as CSVLGGEGGYEQYF.

The rearrangement links TRBV6-5 to TRBJ1-2, with 10 bases aligning to TRBD1. V was pared by 6 bases and J by 6 bases, with 4 bases of the junction left unmatched. CDR3 length: 13 residues. Germline CDR1 is MNHEY and CDR2 is SVGAGI. CDR3 nucleotide sequence: TGTGCCAGCAGGTGGGGGACAGGGGATGGCTACACCTTC. It translates to CASRWGTGDGYTF.

The chain has TRBV9 and TRBJ2-7, with D possibly matching TRBD2 (5 bases). V was clipped by 2 bases and J by 2 bases, with 11 bases between them. CDR1 and CDR2 from the germline V gene are SGDLS and YYNGEE. This CDR3 comprises 14 residues. Here the CDR3 DNA reads TGTGCCAGCAGCGTTGGACTTTCCCCCTACGAGCAGTACTTC. It yields the protein CASSVGLSPYEQYF.

The table lists this clone with a few counts. The chain is built from TRBV5-1 and TRBJ2-7, with D possibly matching TRBD2 (5 bases). The CDR3 sequence is 18 residues long. Trimming cost V 2 bases and J 3 bases, with 24 bases left between them. Germline assignment: CDR1 SGHRS and CDR2 YFSETQ. CDR3: CASSFLGGSIGGGYEQYF. The CDR3 nucleotides are TGCGCCAGCAGCTTCTTGGGCGGCTCCATCGGAGGAGGCTACGAGCAGTACTTC.

The gene calls are TRBV12-2 and TRBJ2-3; the tabulated D call, TRBD1, remains unverified against the DNA. TRBV12-2 is marked as a pseudogene. The CDR3 loop spans 19 amino acids. The chain's CDR3 is CASRLSELMDRFFTDTQYF. CDR3 coding DNA: TGTGCAAGTCGCTTATCCGAACTCATGGACAGATTCTTCACAGATACGCAGTATTTT.

This chain joins TRBV29-1 and TRBJ1-4; 11 bases fit TRBD1. The ends lost 7 bases at V and 7 bases at J; junction bases unmatched: 11. The CDR3 spans 15 residues. Germline CDR1 reads SQVTM; CDR2 reads ANQGSEA. CDR3 in DNA: TGCAGCGCCGGACAGGGGGCGGCTAGGGCTGAAAAACTGTTTTTT. Translated, it gives CSAGQGAARAEKLFF.

To note about this clone: Because the CDR3's place on the DNA is in doubt, the DNA is left out and the CDR3 is given as listed by TCRdb. The chain employs TRBV21-1 and TRBJ2-3; the table's D call, TRBD1, was not checked against the DNA. TRBV21-1 is labeled a pseudogene. The CDR3 extends over 23 residues, inclusive of both ends. CDR3: CASSNWAQGASVSRDRRTDTQYF.

The CDR3 region is CASSQSAGAGETQYF. The CDR3 DNA is TGTGCCAGCAGCCAATCAGCGGGGGCCGGAGAGACCCAGTACTTC. This chain connects TRBV4-2 to TRBJ2-5, with 8 bases identical to TRBD2. CDR1 and CDR2 (germline): LGHNA, YNFKEQ. The CDR3 covers 15 residues. V was clipped by 2 bases and J by 4 bases; unmatched bases: 6.

This chain links TRBV4-3 with TRBJ1-3, with D possibly matching TRBD1 (5 bases). Germline assignment: CDR1 LGHNA and CDR2 YSLEER. V lost 1 base, J lost 0 bases, and 10 bases lay in between. The CDR3 covers 16 residues. Written as DNA, the CDR3 is TGCGCCAGCAGCCAAGGTTCAAGGGGCTCTGGAAACACCATATATTTT. Translation gives CASSQGSRGSGNTIYF.

The gene calls are TRBV5-1 and TRBJ1-2; D unclear. The CDR3 is made up of 15 amino acids. The V gene's germline CDR1 is SGHRS and CDR2 YFSETQ. The V and J ends lost 1 base and 1 base respectively, with 11 bases between them. The CDR3 DNA reads as TGCGCCAGCAGCTTGTGGGCAGGTGATAACTATGGCTACACCTTC. Residues: CASSLWAGDNYGYTF.

The chain recombines TRBV6-5 with TRBJ2-1, with TRBD2 matching over 11 bases. CDR3 length: 14 amino acids. Germline CDR1 reads MNHEY; CDR2 reads SVGAGI. V shed 4 bases, J shed 12 bases, and the junction held 8 bases outside the gene matches. This CDR3 reads CASSSTLAGGAQFF. The CDR3 bases are TGTGCCAGCAGTTCCACCTTAGCGGGGGGGGCGCAGTTCTTC.